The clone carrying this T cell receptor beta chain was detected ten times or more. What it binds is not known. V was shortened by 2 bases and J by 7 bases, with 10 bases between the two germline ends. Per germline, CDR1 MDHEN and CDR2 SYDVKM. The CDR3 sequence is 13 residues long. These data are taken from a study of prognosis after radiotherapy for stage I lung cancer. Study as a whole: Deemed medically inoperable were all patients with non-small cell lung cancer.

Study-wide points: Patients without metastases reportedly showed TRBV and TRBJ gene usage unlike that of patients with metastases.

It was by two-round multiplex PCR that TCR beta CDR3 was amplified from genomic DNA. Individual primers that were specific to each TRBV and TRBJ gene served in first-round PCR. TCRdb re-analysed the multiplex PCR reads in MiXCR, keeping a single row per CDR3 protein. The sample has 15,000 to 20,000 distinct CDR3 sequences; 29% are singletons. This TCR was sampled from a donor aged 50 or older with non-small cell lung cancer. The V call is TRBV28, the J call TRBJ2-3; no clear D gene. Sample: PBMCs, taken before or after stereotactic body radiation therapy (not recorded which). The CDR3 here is CASSLGVPNTQYF. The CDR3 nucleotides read TGTGCCAGCAGTTTAGGAGTACCCAATACGCAGTATTTT. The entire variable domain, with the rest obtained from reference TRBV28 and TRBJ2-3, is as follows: DVKVTQSSRYLVKRTGEKVFLECVQDMDHENMFWYRQDPGLGLRLIYFSYDVKMKEKGDIPEGYSVSREKKERFSLILESASTNQTSMYLCASSLGVPNTQYFGPGTRLTVL.